This T cell receptor (beta chain) was recovered during a study of blood T cell repertoires in COVID-19. Germline V gene data show CDR1 as SQVTM and CDR2 as ANQGSEA. The CDR3 is made up of 12 amino acids. V was pared by 7 bases and J by 5 bases, with 12 bases between. Libraries were prepared by immunoSEQ multiplex PCR; TCRdb keeps only in-frame clonotypes and omits some of them. The data hold approximately 260,000 clones, with 86% observed a single time. This clone was seen a few times. Sequencing was carried out using peripheral blood. J is TRBJ2-1 and V is TRBV29-1, with D possibly matching TRBD1 (6 bases). This clonotype was sampled from a man aged 18-30 years with active or convalescent COVID-19. This CDR3 is CSAHRDNNEQFF. The CDR3 DNA reads TGCAGCGCCCACCGGGACAACAATGAGCAGTTCTTC.